The T cell receptor (beta chain) described here comes from a study of CD8 T cells in ankylosing spondylitis. Notes on the study in general: A motif in TCR beta, a set of eight or nine highly homologous variants, appeared characteristic of ankylosing spondylitis blood.

This clonotype was observed a few times. The antigen is undetermined. Quantitative 5'-RACE with molecular barcodes produced the TCR beta libraries. From the 5' RACE reads, TCRdb called clonotypes with MiXCR, one entry per CDR3 protein. Among about 800,000 distinct CDR3 sequences listed, 10% to 15% were seen once. CDR1 and CDR2 (germline): SGHTA, FQGNSA. This CDR3 is built from 14 residues. V lost 2 bases to trimming and J lost 3 bases, with 11 bases between them. Sequenced: blood, either unsorted or a sorted T cell fraction (not recorded which). The TCR was taken from a male donor with ankylosing spondylitis. The genes are TRBV7-2 and TRBJ2-7; D remains ambiguous. CDR3 region: CASSLMPSNYEQYF. The CDR3 bases are TGTGCCAGCAGCTTAATGCCCAGTAACTACGAGCAGTACTTC.